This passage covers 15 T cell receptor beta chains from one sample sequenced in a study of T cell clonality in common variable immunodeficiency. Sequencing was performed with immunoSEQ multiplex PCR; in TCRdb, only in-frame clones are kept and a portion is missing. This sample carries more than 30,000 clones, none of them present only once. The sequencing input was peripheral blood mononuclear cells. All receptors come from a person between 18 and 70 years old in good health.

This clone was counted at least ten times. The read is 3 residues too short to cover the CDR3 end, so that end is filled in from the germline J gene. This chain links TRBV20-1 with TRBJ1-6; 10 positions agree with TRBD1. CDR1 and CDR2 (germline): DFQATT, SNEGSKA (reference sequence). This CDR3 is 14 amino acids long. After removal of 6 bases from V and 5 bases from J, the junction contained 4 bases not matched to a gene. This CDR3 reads CSARTGGNNSPLHF. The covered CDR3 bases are TGCAGTGCAAGGACAGGGGGGAATAATTCACCC.

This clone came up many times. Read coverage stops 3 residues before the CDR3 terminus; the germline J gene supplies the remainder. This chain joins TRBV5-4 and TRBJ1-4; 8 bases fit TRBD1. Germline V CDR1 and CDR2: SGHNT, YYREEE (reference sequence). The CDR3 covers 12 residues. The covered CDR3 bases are TGTGCCAGCAGCTCGCCAGGGGGCGTA. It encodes CASSSPGGV. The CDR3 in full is CASSSPGGVLFF.

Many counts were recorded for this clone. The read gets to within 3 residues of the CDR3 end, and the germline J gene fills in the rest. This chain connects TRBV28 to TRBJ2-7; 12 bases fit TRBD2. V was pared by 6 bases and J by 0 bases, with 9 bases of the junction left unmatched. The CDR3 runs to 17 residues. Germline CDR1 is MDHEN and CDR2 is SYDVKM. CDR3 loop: CASRDGTSGFSSYEQYF. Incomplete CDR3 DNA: TGTGCCAGCAGAGATGGGACTAGCGGGTTTAGCTCCTACGAG.

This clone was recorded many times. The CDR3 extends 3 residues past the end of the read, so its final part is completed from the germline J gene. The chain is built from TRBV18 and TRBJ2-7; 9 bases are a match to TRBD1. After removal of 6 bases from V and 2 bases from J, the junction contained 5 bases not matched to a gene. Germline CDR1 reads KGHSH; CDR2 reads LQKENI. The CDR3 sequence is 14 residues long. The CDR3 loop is CASSEGTGTYEQYF. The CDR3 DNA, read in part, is TGTGCCAGCTCCGAGGGGACAGGGACCTACGAG.

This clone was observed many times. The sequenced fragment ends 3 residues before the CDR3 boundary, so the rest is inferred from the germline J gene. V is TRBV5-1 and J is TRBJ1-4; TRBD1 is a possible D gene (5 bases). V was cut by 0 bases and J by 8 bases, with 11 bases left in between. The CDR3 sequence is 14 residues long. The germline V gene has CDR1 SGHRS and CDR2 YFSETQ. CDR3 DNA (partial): TGCGCCAGCAGCTTGGGCCAGGGAAAGGAAAAA. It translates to CASSLGQGKEK. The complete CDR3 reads CASSLGQGKEKLFF.

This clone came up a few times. The CDR3 loop reads CSARPTGIGETQYF. The sequenced part of the CDR3 DNA is TGCAGTGCTCGACCGACAGGTATAGGGGAGACC. The chain joins TRBV20-1 to TRBJ2-5, with a tentative D call TRBD1 (6 bases). Read sequence stops 3 residues before the CDR3 end, and the germline J gene provides the missing end. The CDR3 spans 14 residues. V lost 5 bases to trimming and J lost 5 bases, with 18 bases between them. Germline V lookup: CDR1 DFQATT, CDR2 SNEGSKA (reference sequence).

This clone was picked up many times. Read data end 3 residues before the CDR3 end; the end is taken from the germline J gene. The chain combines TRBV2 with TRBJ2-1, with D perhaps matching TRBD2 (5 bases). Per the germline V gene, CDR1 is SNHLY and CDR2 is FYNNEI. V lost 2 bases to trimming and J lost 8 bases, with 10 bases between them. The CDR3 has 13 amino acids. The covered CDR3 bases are TGTGCCAGCAGTGAAAGGACTTGGGATGAG. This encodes CASSERTWDE. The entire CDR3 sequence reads CASSERTWDEQFF.

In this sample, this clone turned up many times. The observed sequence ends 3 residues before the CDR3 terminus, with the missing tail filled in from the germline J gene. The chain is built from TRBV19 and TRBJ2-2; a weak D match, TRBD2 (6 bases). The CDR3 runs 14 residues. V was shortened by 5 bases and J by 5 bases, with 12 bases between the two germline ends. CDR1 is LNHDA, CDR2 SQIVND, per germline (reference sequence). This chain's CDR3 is CASSQQGGTGELFF. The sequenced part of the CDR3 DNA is TGTGCCAGTAGTCAGCAGGGAGGAACCGGGGAG.

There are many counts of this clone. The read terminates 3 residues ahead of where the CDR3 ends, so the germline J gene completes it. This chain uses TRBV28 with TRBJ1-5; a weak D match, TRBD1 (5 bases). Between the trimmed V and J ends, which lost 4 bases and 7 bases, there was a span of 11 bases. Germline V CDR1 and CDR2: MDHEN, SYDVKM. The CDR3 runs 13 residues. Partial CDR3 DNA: TGTGCCAGCAGTTCGGGGGTGGTGCAGCCC. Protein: CASSSGVVQP. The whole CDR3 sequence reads CASSSGVVQPQHF.

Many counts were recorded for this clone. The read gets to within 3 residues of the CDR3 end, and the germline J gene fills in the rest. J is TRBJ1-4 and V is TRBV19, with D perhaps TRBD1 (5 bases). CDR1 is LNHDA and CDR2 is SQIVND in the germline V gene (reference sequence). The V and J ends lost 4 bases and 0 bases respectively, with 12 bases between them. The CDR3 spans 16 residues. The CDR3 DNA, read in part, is TGTGCCAGTAGTAGGGGCTCTACCGCAACTAATGAAAAA. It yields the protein CASSRGSTATNEK. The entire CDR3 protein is CASSRGSTATNEKLFF.

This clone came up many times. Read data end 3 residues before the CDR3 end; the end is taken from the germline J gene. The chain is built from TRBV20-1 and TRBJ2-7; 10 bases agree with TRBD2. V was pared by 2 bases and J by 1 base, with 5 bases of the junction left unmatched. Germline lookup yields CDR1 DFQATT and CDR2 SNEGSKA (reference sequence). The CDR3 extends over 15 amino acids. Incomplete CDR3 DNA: TGCAGTGCTAGATCCGGGACTAGCGATTCCTACGAG. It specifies CSARSGTSDSYE. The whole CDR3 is CSARSGTSDSYEQYF.

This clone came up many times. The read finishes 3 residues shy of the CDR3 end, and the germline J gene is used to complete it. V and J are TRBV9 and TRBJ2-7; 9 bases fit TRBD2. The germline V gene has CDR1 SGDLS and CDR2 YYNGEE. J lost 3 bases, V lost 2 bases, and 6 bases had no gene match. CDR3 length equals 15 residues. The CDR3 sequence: CASSVSGGDYYEQYF. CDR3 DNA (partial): TGTGCCAGCAGCGTTAGCGGGGGAGATTACTACGAG.

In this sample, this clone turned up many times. The sequenced part of the CDR3 DNA is TGTGCCAGCAGTTTAGTGAGACAGGGCTTCATGAACACTGAA. Amino acids: CASSLVRQGFMNTE. The CDR3 reads in full as CASSLVRQGFMNTEAFF. The chain is built from TRBV12-3 or TRBV12-4 and TRBJ1-1, with 7 bases lining up with TRBD1. The read falls 3 residues short of the CDR3 end, and the missing part is taken from the germline J gene. V lost 1 base and J lost 0; bases outside the gene matches: 8. This CDR3 has 17 residues.

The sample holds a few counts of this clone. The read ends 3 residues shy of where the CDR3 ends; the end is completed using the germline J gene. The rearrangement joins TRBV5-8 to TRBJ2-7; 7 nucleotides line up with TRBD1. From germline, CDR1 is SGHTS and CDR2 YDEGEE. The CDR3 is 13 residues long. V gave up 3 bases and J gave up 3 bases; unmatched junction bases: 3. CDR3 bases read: TGTGCCAGCAGCTGGGACAGAAGCTACGAG. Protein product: CASSWDRSYE. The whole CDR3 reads CASSWDRSYEQYF.

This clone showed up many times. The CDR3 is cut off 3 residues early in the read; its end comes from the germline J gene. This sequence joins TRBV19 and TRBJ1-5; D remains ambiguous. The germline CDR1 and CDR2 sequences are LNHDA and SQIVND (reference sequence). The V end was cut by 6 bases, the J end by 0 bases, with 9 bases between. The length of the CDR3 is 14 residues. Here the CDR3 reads CASSYLDSNQPQHF. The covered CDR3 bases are TGTGCCAGTAGCTATTTAGATAGCAATCAGCCC.